This T cell receptor beta chain was captured in a study of OX40 agonist ivuxolimab in advanced cancers. Looking at the study overall: Every 2 weeks, patients got intravenous ivuxolimab at one of six dose levels (0.01-10 mg/kg).

The investigators sampled blood at baseline, at cycle 4 day 1, and at cycle 7 day 1. The data were produced by immunoSEQ multiplex PCR, yet TCRdb's version contains in-frame clones alone and is incomplete. The sample has about 2,200 clones, approximately 80% seen once. The receptor was derived from an adult with an advanced solid tumor such as melanoma, head and neck, liver or kidney cancer. The sample here was CD4+ or CD8+ T cells sorted from blood, taken in a trial of the OX40 agonist ivuxolimab.

The CDR3, as DNA: TGTGCCAGCAGGGAATACCTCTATGGCTACACCTTC. It codes for CASREYLYGYTF. The genes are TRBV2 and TRBJ1-2; D call uncertain. Germline values: CDR1 SNHLY, CDR2 FYNNEI. Trimming cost V 6 bases and J 4 bases, with 9 bases left between them. The CDR3 length is 12 residues.